The present entry profiles one TCR beta chain with its context. Its antigen is unknown. The data stem from a study of T-cell reconstitution after alpha-beta-depleted transplantation in children. Study-wide findings and caveats: Recipient T cells and thymic progenitors that survived gave rise to the high TCRbeta diversity observed at day 60 in some patients. Among T cells one year after transplant, newly produced cells accounted for most counts and diversity.

The V and J ends lost 2 bases and 9 bases, in that order; junction bases with no gene match: 1. The V gene's germline CDR1 is MNHEY and CDR2 SVGEGT. The CDR3 totals 15 residues. Construction of the TCRbeta library involved unique molecular identifiers. TCRdb reprocessed the PCR reads via MiXCR and lists one record per CDR3 protein. The sample yields approximately 980,000 distinct CDR3 sequences, roughly 31% seen once. Sequenced here: PBMCs, mostly from graft donor cells, sampled 360 days after TCRalphabeta/CD19-depleted stem cell transplant. The receptor's source is a boy younger than two who had a stem cell transplant for SCID, so the T cells may come from the graft donor. The J gene is TRBJ2-1, the V gene TRBV6-2 or TRBV6-3, with 16 bases lining up with TRBD2. For the CDR3, the DNA is TGTGCCAGCAGTTACGGGACTAGCGGGGGGGGTGAGCAGTTCTTC. This codes for CASSYGTSGGGEQFF.